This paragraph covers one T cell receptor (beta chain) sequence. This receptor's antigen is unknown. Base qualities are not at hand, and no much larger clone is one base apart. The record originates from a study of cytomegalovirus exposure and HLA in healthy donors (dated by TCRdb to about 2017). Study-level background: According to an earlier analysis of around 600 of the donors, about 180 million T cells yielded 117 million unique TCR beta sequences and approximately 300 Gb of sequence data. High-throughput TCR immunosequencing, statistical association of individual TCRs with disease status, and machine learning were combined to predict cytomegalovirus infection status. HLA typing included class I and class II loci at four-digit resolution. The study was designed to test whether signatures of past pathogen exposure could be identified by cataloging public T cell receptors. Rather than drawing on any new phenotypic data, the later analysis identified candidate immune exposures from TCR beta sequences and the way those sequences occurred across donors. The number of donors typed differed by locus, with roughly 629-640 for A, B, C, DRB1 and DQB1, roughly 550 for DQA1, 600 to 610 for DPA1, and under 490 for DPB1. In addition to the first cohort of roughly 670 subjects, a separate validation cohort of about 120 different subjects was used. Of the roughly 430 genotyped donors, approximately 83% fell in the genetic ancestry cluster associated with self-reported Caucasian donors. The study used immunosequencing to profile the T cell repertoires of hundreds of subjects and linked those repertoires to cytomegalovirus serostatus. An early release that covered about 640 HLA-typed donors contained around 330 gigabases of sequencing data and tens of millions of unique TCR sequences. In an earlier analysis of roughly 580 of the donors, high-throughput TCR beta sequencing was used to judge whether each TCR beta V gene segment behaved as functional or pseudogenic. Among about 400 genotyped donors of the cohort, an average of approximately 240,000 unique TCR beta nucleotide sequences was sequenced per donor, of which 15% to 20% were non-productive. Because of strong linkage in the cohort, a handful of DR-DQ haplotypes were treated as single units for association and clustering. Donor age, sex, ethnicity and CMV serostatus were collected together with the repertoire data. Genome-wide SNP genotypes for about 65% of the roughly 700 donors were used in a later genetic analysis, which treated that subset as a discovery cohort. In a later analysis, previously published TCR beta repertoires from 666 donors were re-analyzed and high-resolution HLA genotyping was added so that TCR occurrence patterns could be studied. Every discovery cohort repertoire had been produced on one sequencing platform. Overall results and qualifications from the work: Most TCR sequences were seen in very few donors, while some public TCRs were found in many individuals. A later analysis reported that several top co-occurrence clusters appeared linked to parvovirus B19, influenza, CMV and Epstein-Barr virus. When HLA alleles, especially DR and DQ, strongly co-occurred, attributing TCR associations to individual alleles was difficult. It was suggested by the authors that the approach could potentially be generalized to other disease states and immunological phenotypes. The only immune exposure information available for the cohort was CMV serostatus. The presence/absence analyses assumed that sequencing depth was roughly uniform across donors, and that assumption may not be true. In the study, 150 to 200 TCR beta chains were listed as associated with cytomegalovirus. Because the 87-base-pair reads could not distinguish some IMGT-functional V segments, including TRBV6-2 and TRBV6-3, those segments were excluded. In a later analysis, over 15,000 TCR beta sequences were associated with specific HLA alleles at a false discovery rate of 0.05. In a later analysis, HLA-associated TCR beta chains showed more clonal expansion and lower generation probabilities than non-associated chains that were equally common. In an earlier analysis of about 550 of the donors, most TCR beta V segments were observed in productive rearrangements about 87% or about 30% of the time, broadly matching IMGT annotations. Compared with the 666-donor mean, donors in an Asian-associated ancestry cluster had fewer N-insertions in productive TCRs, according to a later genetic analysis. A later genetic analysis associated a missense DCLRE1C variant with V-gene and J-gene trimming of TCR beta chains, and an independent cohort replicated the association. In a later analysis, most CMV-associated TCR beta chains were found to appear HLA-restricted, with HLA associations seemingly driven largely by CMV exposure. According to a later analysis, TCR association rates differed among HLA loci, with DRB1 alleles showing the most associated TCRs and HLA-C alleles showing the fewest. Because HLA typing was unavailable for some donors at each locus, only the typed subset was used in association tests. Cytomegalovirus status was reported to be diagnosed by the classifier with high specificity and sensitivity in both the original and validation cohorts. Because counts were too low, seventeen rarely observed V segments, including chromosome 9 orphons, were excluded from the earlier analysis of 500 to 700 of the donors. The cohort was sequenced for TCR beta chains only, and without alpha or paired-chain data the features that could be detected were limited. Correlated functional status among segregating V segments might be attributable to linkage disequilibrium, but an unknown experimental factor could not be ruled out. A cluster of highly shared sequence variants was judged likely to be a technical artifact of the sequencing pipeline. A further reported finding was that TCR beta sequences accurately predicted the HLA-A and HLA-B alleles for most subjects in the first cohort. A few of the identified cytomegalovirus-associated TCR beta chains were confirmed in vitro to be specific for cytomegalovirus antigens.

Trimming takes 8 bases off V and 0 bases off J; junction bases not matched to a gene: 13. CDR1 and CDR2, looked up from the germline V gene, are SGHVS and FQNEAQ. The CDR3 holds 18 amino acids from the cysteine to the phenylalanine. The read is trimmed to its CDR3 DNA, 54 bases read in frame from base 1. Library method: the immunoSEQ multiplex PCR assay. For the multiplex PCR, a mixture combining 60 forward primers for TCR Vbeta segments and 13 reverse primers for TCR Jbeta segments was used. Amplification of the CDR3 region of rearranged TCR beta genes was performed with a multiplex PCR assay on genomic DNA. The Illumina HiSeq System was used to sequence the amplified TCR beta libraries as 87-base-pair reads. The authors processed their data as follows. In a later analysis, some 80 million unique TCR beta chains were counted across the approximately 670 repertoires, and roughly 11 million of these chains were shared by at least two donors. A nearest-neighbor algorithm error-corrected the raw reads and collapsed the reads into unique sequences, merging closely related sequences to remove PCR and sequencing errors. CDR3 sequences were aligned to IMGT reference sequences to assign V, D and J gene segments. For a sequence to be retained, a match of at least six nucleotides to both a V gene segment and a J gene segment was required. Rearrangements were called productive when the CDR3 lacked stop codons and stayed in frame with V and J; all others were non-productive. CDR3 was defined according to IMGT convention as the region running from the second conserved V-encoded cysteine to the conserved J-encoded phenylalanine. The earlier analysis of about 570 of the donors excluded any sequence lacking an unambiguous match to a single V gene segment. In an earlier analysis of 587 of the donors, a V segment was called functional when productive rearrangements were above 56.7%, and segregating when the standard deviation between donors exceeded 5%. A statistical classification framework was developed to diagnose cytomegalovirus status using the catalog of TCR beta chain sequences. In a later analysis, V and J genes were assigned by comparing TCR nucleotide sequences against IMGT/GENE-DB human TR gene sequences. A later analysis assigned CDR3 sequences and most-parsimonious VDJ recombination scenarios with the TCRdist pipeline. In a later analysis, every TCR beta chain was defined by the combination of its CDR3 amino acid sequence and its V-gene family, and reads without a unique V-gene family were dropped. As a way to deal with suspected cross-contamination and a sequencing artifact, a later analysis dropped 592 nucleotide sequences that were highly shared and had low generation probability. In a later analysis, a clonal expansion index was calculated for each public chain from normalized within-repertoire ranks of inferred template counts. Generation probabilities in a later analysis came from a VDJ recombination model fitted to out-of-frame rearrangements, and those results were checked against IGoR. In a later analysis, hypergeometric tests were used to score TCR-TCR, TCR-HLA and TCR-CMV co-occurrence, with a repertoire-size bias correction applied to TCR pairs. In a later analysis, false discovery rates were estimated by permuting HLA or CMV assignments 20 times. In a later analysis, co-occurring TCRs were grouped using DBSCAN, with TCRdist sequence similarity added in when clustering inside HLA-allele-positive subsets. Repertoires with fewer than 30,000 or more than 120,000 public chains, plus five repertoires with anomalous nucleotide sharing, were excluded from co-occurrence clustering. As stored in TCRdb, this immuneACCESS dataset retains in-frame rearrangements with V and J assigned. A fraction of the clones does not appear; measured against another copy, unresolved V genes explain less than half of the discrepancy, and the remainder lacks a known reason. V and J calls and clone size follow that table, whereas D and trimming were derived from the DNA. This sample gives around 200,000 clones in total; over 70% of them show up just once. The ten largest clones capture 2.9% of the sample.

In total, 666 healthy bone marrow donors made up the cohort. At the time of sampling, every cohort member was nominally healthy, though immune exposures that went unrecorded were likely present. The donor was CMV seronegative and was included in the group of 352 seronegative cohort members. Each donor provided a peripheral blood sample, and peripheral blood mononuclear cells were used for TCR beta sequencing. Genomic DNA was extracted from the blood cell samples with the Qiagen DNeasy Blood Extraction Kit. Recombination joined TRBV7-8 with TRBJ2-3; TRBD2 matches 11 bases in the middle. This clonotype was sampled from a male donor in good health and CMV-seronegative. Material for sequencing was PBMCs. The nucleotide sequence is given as TGTGCCAGCGGCCACCTAGCGGGGGGCGGTCTAAGCACAGATACGCAGTATTTT. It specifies CASGHLAGGGLSTDTQYF.